Following are 27 T cell receptor beta chains from one sample sequenced in a study of blood T cell repertoires in COVID-19. Here immunoSEQ multiplex PCR was the method, and the copy in TCRdb shows in-frame clones only, minus some. The repertoire includes some 250,000 clones, 70% to 90% of them detected once, and 5.5% to 9% sits in the top ten. The sequencing sample was made of peripheral blood. All receptors come from a woman aged 70-85 years with active or convalescent COVID-19.

V usage is TRBV10-2 and J usage is TRBJ2-1; TRBD1 might be the D (6 bases). Germline CDR1 WSHSY, CDR2 SAAADI. The CDR3 covers 15 residues. The ends were cut back, 8 bases at V and 9 bases at J, with 23 bases in the middle. CDR3 DNA: TGCGCCAGCCGCCGGTCCGTGGGGGCCGGTAGTGAGCAGTTCTTC. It codes for CASRRSVGAGSEQFF.

The CDR3 DNA follows: TGCAGTGCTAGTCATTCCCAAGCTTTCTTT. As protein: CSASHSQAFF. The gene calls are TRBV20-1 and TRBJ1-1; D is unresolved. Per the germline V gene, CDR1 is DFQATT and CDR2 is SNEGSKA (reference sequence). The V and J ends lost 3 bases and 9 bases respectively, with 8 bases between them. There are 10 residues in the CDR3.

The J gene is TRBJ1-5, the V gene TRBV6-2 or TRBV6-3, with no clear D. The CDR3 loop spans 12 amino acids. Looked up from germline, CDR1 is MNHEY and CDR2 is SVGEGT. Trimming shortened V by 5 bases and J by 5 bases, and 7 bases separated the two germline ends. Written as DNA, the CDR3 is TGTGCCAGCAGTCCGTTAGATCAGCCCCAGCATTTT. It encodes CASSPLDQPQHF.

The rearrangement links TRBV21-1 to TRBJ1-2; the D call of TRBD1 is as the table states it, not checked on the DNA. TRBV21-1 corresponds to a pseudogene. The CDR3 totals 11 residues. CDR3 nucleotides: TGTGCCAGCAGCCCACATTATGGCTACACCTTC. Translated: CASSPHYGYTF.

Only a few counts were recorded for this clone. The gene calls are TRBV21-1 and TRBJ1-5; TRBD1, the table's D call, lacks a check against the DNA. TRBV21-1 is marked as a pseudogene. The CDR3 consists of 17 residues. This chain's CDR3 is CASSKAPGQGWCQPQHF. The DNA of the CDR3 is TGTGCCAGCAGCAAAGCGCCGGGACAGGGATGGTGTCAGCCCCAGCATTTT.

The chain has TRBV12-3 or TRBV12-4 and TRBJ1-2; unclear D gene. The CDR3 covers 13 residues. Trimming removed 5 bases from V and 11 bases from J, with 18 bases in between. Here the CDR3 reads CASSEPGIYSYTF. DNA of the CDR3: TGTGCCAGCAGTGAGCCGGGGATCTATAGTTACACCTTC.

The chain joins TRBV27 to TRBJ2-5; perhaps TRBD1 as D (6 bases). Germline CDR1 and CDR2: MNHEY and SMNVEV (reference sequence). V lost 7 bases to trimming and J lost 4 bases, with 22 bases between them. The CDR3 is 16 amino acids. Here the CDR3 DNA reads TGTGCCAGCACTTTGAACTGGGGGACATTAAGAGAGACCCAGTACTTC. This gives the protein CASTLNWGTLRETQYF.

DNA of the CDR3: TGTGCCAGTAGTATGGAGGCAAATAGGGGCAATCAGCCCCAGCATTTT. It translates to CASSMEANRGNQPQHF. The chain is built from TRBV19 and TRBJ1-5; D call uncertain. The CDR3 has 16 residues. Germline V gene sequence: CDR1 LNHDA, CDR2 SQIVND (reference sequence). With 3 bases removed from V and 2 bases from J, the gap between germline ends came to 14 bases.

The chain carries TRBV6-1 and TRBJ2-5; no reliable D call. Trimming shortened V by 7 bases and J by 5 bases, and 8 bases separated the two germline ends. The CDR3 totals 11 residues. Germline loops: CDR1 MNHNS, CDR2 SASEGT. The CDR3 here is CASTHKETQYF. The CDR3 DNA reads as TGTGCCAGCACCCACAAGGAGACCCAGTACTTC.

This sequence joins TRBV29-1 and TRBJ2-3; 7 bases are shared with TRBD1. The CDR3 contains 15 residues. V was pared by 2 bases and J by 5 bases, with 10 bases of the junction left unmatched. Germline loops: CDR1 SQVTM, CDR2 ANQGSEA. The CDR3 nucleotides are TGCAGCGTTGAATCCGGGACAGCCGTTGGAGATACGCAGTATTTT. This codes for CSVESGTAVGDTQYF.

The rearrangement links TRBV3-1 (or the pseudogene TRBV3-2) to TRBJ1-2; no clear D. The CDR3 contains 13 residues. Germline V CDR1 and CDR2: LGHDT, YNNKEL (reference sequence). V lost 4 bases, J lost 4 bases, and 10 bases lay in between. CDR3 amino acids: CASSRYRAYGYTF. The CDR3 nucleotides read TGTGCCAGCAGCCGGTACAGAGCCTATGGCTACACCTTC.

This clone came up once. This chain joins TRBV10-2 and TRBJ1-1, with D possibly TRBD1 on 5 matching bases. V lost 5 bases, J lost 4 bases, and 17 bases lay in between. The CDR3 totals 15 residues. The germline gives CDR1 WSHSY, CDR2 SAAADI. CDR3 coding DNA: TGCGCCAGCAGTCCCTCGGGGAGGGGAGGCACTGAAGCTTTCTTT. Protein: CASSPSGRGGTEAFF.

V is TRBV18 and J is TRBJ2-6; D is possibly TRBD1 (5 bases). The CDR3 has 17 amino acids. The V and J ends lost 3 bases and 3 bases respectively, with 15 bases between them. Looked up from germline, CDR1 is KGHSH and CDR2 is LQKENI. CDR3 sequence (DNA): TGTGCCAGCTCACCCCTGACAGCTGGGCTTGGGGCCAACGTCCTGACTTTC. It encodes CASSPLTAGLGANVLTF.

This chain links TRBV4-3 with TRBJ1-4, with no clear D. The V end was cut by 0 bases, the J end by 6 bases, with 20 bases between. The length of the CDR3 is 18 residues. Germline loops: CDR1 LGHNA, CDR2 YSLEER. CDR3 coding DNA: TGCGCCAGCAGCCAAGATTTAGGGCGGGGATCTCAGGATGAAAAACTGTTTTTT. It encodes CASSQDLGRGSQDEKLFF.

The V gene is TRBV7-9, the J gene TRBJ1-1, with D hard to call. The CDR3 is 12 amino acids. Germline V gene lookup returns CDR1 SEHNR and CDR2 FQNEAQ (reference sequence). V gave up 1 base and J gave up 6 bases, with 6 bases separating them. CDR3 protein: CASSLETSEAFF. The CDR3 coding sequence is TGTGCCAGCAGCTTAGAAACATCTGAAGCTTTCTTT.

The rearrangement links TRBV7-2 to TRBJ1-1, with 7 bases that match TRBD1. Germline V CDR1 and CDR2: SGHTA, FQGNSA. The CDR3 covers 13 residues. V lost 3 bases, J lost 11 bases, and 9 bases stayed unmatched. The CDR3 here is CASSFTGDAWAFF. CDR3 bases: TGTGCCAGCAGCTTTACAGGGGATGCGTGGGCTTTCTTT.

This clone came up once. J is TRBJ2-1 and V is TRBV4-3; 7 bases align to TRBD2. Germline V gives CDR1 LGHNA, CDR2 YSLEER. The CDR3 is 15 residues long. With V trimmed by 2 bases and J by 9 bases, 10 bases remained unmatched. The CDR3 here is CASSQLPTSIGEQFF. The DNA of the CDR3 is TGCGCCAGCAGCCAACTCCCGACTAGCATCGGTGAGCAGTTCTTC.

The chain is built from TRBV20-1 and TRBJ2-7; D uncertain. V lost 3 bases and J 3 bases, leaving 15 bases between the germline ends. CDR1 and CDR2 from the germline V gene are DFQATT and SNEGSKA (reference sequence). This CDR3 contains 14 residues. CDR3 coding DNA: TGCAGTGCTAGTTCCCCCCAGTTCCTCTACGAGCAGTACTTC. It specifies CSASSPQFLYEQYF.

This chain uses TRBV11-2 with TRBJ2-1, with 12 nucleotides matching TRBD2. The trim removed 1 base at V and 6 bases at J, leaving 4 bases unmatched. The CDR3 contains 16 residues. Germline V lookup: CDR1 SGHAT, CDR2 FQNNGV. The CDR3 nucleotides read TGTGCCAGCAGCTTAGTGGCTAGCGGGGGGGTCAATGAGCAGTTCTTC. This sequence encodes CASSLVASGGVNEQFF.

The gene calls are TRBV9 and TRBJ2-5; 9 bases fit TRBD1. Germline V gene sequence: CDR1 SGDLS, CDR2 YYNGEE. The CDR3 is made up of 14 amino acids. Germline trimming cut 3 bases from V and 7 bases from J; bases unmatched to any gene: 7. DNA of the CDR3: TGTGCCAGCAGCGCGTGGGACAGGGCGGGGACCCAGTACTTC. As protein: CASSAWDRAGTQYF.

The gene calls are TRBV7-9 and TRBJ1-5, with 7 bases lining up with TRBD1. J was trimmed by 5 bases and V by 0 bases; bases with no gene match: 4. This CDR3 spans 15 amino acids. CDR1 and CDR2 (germline): SEHNR, FQNEAQ (reference sequence). The CDR3 DNA reads as TGTGCCAGCAGCTTAGCAGGGGGCGAGTATCAGCCCCAGCATTTT. Translated, it gives CASSLAGGEYQPQHF.

The chain links TRBV7-2 to TRBJ2-2; no reliable D call. Per the germline V gene, CDR1 is SGHTA and CDR2 is FQGNSA. This CDR3 is 16 amino acids long. The germline V and J ends were trimmed by 5 bases and 4 bases, with 17 bases remaining between them. CDR3 protein: CASSLSMRSSTGELFF. Here the CDR3 DNA reads TGTGCCAGCAGCCTTAGCATGAGGAGTAGCACCGGGGAGCTGTTTTTT.

This rearrangement joins TRBV7-9 to TRBJ1-2; D possibly corresponds to TRBD1 (5 bases). Between the trimmed V and J ends, which lost 1 base and 7 bases, there was a span of 13 bases. The CDR3 runs 14 residues. CDR1 is SEHNR and CDR2 is FQNEAQ in the germline V gene (reference sequence). The CDR3 loop reads CASSLGEGVGGYTF. The CDR3 DNA is TGTGCCAGCAGCTTAGGGGAAGGGGTTGGTGGCTACACCTTC.

CDR3 protein: CASSSGGYGYTF. The DNA for the CDR3 is TGTGCCAGCAGCTCGGGGGGTTATGGCTACACCTTC. The genes are TRBV6-5 and TRBJ1-2; D is perhaps TRBD1 (5 bases). The CDR3 has 12 amino acids. The V gene lost 6 bases and the J gene lost 5 bases, with 10 bases spanning the gap. From germline, CDR1 is MNHEY and CDR2 SVGAGI.

This chain connects TRBV21-1 to TRBJ1-1; TRBD1, as called in the table, went unchecked against the DNA. TRBV21-1 represents a pseudogene. The CDR3 sequence is 15 residues long. The CDR3 DNA reads as TGTGCCAGCAGCAACGGGGACAGGGATAACACTGAAGCTTTCTTT. Translated, it gives CASSNGDRDNTEAFF.

J is TRBJ2-6 and V is TRBV5-6; TRBD2 might be the D (6 bases). This CDR3 is 16 amino acids long. Germline loops: CDR1 SGHDT, CDR2 YYEEEE. Trimming stripped 2 bases from V and 0 bases from J, with 9 bases between. In nucleotides, the CDR3 is TGTGCCAGCAGCTTTGGGAGGAGCTCTGGGGCCAACGTCCTGACTTTC. This codes for CASSFGRSSGANVLTF. Combining the CDR3 with reference TRBV5-6 and TRBJ2-6 gives the whole variable domain DAGVTQSPTHLIKTRGQQVTLRCSPKSGHDTVSWYQQALGQGPQFIFQYYEEEERQRGNFPDRFSGHQFPNYSSELNVNALLLGDSALYLCASSFGRSSGANVLTFGAGSRLTVL.

Concerning this clone itself: An end of the junction differs from the germline gene, which may be a read error. This chain links TRBV4-1 with TRBJ1-3; TRBD1 matches 8 bases. This CDR3 is 14 amino acids long. Per the germline V gene, CDR1 is MGHRA and CDR2 is YSYEKL. CDR3 nucleotides: TGCGCCAGCAGCCACCCAGGACAGGGAAGCACCATATATTTT. This gives the protein CASSHPGQGSTIYF.